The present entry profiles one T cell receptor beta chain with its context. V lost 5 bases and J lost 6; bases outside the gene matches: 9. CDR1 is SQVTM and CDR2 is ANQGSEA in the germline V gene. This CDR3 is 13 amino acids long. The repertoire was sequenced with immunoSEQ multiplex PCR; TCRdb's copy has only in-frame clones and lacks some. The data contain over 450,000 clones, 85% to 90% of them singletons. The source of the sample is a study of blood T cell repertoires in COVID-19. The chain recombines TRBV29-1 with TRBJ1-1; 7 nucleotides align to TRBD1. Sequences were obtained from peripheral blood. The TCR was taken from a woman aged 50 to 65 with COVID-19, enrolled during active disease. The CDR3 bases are TGCAGCGTTCAGACCCAGGGGGTATCTGAAGCTTTCTTT. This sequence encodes CSVQTQGVSEAFF.